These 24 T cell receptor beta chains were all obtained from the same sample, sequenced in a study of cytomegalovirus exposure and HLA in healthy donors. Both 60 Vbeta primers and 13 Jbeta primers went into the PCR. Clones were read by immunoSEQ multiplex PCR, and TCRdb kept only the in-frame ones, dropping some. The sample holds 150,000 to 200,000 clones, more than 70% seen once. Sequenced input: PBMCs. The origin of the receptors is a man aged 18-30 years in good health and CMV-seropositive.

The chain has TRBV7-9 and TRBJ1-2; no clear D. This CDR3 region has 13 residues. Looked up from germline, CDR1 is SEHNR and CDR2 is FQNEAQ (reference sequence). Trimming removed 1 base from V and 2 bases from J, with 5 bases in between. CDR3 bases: TGTGCCAGCAGCTTAGTAGCGAACTATGGCTACACCTTC. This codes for CASSLVANYGYTF.

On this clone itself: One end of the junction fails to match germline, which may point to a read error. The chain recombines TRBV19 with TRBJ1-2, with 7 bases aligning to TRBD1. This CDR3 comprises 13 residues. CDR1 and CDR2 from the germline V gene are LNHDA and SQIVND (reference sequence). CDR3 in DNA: TGTGCCAGTGAGGACAGGACCAGCCAGGGCTACCCCTTC. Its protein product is CASEDRTSQGYPF.

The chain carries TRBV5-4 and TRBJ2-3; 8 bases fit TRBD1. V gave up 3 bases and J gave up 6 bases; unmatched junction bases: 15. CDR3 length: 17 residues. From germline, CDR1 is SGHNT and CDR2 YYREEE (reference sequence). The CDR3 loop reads CASSSMKGTGRFDTQYF. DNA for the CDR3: TGTGCCAGCAGCTCAATGAAAGGGACAGGCCGTTTTGATACGCAGTATTTT.

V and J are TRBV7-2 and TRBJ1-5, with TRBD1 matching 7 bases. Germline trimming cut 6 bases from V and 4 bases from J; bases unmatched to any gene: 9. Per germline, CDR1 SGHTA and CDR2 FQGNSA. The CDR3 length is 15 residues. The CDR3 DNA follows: TGTGCCAGCAGTTTCGACCTGGGACAGAATCAGCCCCAGCATTTT. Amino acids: CASSFDLGQNQPQHF.

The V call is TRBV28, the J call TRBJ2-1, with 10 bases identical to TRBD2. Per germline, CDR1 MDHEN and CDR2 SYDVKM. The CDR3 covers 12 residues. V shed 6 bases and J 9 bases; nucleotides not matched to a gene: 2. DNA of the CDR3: TGTGCCAGCAGAGTAGCGGGAGGTGAGCAGTTCTTC. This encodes CASRVAGGEQFF.

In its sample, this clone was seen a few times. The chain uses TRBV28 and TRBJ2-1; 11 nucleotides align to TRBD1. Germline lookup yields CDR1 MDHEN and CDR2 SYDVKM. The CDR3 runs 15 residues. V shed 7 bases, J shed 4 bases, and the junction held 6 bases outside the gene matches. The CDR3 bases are TGTGCCAGCATCCCGGACAGGGGGCTATACAATGAGCAGTTCTTC. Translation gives CASIPDRGLYNEQFF.

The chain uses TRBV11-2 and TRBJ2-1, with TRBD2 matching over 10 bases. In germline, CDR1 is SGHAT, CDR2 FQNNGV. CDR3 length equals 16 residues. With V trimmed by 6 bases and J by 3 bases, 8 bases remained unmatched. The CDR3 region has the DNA TGTGCCAGCAGAGTAGCGGGAGGAAATCTCTACAATGAGCAGTTCTTC. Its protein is CASRVAGGNLYNEQFF.

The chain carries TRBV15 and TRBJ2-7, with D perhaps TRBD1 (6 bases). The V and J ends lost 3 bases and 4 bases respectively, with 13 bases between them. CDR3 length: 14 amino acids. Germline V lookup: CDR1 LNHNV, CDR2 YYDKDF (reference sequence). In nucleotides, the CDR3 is TGTGCCACCAGCAGGCGGACAGCCCCTTACGAGCAGTACTTC. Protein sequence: CATSRRTAPYEQYF. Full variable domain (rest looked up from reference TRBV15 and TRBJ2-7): DAMVIQNPRYQVTQFGKPVTLSCSQTLNHNVMYWYQQKSSQAPKLLFHYYDKDFNNEADTPDNFQSRRPNTSFCFLDIRSPGLGDTAMYLCATSRRTAPYEQYFGPGTRLTVT.

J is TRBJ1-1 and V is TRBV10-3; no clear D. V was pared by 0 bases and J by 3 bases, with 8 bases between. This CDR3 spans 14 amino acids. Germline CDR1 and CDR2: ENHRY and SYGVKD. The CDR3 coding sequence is TGTGCCATCAGTGAGTCGACACAATACACTGAAGCTTTCTTT. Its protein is CAISESTQYTEAFF.

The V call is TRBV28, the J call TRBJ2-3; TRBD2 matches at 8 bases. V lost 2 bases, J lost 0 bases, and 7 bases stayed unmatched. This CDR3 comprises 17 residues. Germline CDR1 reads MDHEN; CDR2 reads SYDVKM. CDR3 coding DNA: TGTGCCAGCAGTTTAATGGCGGGAGGTCCTAGCACAGATACGCAGTATTTT. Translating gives CASSLMAGGPSTDTQYF.

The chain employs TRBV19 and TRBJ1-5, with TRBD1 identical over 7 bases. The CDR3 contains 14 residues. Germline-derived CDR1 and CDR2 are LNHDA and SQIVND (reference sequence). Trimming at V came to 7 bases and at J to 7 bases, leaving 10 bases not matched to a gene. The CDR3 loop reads CASTLDRDGQPQHF. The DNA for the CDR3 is TGTGCCAGTACCCTTGACAGGGATGGGCAGCCCCAGCATTTT.

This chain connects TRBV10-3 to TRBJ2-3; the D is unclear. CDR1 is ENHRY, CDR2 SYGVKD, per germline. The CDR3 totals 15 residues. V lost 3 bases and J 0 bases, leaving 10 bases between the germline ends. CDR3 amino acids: CAISDALTSTDTQYF. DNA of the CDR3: TGTGCCATCAGTGATGCCCTGACTAGCACAGATACGCAGTATTTT.

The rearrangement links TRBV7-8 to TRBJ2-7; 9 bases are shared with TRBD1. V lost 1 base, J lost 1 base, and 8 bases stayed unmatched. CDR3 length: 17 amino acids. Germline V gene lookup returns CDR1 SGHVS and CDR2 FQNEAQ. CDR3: CASSLELLGQGSYEQYF. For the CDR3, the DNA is TGTGCCAGCAGCTTAGAGCTTTTAGGACAGGGGTCCTACGAGCAGTACTTC.

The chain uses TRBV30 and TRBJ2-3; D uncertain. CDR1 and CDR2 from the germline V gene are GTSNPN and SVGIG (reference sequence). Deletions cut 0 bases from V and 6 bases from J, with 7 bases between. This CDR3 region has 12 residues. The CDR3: CAWSVTRDTQYF. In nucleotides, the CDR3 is TGTGCCTGGAGTGTAACCCGGGATACGCAGTATTTT.

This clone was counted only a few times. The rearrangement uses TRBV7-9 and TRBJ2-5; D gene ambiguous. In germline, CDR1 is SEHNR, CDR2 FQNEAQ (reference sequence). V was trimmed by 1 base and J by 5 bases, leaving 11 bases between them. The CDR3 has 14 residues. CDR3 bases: TGTGCCAGCAGCTTAGAGCCCAGGCTGGAGACCCAGTACTTC. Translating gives CASSLEPRLETQYF.

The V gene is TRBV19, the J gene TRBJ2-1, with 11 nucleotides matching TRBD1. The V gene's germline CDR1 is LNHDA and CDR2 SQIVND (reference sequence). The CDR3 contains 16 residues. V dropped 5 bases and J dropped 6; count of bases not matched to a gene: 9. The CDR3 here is CASSEWTGGKGNEQFF. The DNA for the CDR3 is TGTGCCAGTAGTGAATGGACAGGGGGCAAAGGCAATGAGCAGTTCTTC.

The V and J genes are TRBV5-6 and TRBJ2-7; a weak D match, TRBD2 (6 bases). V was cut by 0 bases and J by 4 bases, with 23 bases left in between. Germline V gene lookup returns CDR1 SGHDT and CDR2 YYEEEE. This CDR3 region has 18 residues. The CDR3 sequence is CASSLAGQAGLAQYEQYF. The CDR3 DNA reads TGTGCCAGCAGCTTGGCGGGCCAGGCTGGTCTAGCGCAGTACGAGCAGTACTTC.

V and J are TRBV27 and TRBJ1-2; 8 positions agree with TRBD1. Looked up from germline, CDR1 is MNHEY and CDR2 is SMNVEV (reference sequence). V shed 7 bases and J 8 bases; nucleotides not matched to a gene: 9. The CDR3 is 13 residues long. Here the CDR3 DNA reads TGTGCCAGCAACACCATCAGGGGGCAAGGCTACACCTTC. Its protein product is CASNTIRGQGYTF.

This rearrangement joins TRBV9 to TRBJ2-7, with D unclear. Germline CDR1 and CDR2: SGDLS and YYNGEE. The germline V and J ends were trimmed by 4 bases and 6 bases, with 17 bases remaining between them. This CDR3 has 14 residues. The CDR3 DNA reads TGTGCCAGCAGCCCAGAGCACAGACCCAGCGAGCAGTACTTC. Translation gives CASSPEHRPSEQYF.

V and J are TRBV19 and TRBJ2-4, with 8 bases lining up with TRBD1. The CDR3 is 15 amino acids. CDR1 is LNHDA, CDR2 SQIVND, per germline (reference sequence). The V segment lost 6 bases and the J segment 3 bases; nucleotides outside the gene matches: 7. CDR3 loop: CASRPDRVSKNIQYF. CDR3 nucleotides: TGTGCCAGTAGGCCGGACAGGGTGAGCAAAAACATTCAGTACTTC.

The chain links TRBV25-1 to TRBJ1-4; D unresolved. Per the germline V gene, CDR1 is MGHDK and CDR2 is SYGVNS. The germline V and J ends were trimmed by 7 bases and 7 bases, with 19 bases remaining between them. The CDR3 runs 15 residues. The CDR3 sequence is CASNPDEGWGEKLFF. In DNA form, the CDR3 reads TGTGCCAGCAACCCCGACGAGGGTTGGGGTGAAAAACTGTTTTTT.

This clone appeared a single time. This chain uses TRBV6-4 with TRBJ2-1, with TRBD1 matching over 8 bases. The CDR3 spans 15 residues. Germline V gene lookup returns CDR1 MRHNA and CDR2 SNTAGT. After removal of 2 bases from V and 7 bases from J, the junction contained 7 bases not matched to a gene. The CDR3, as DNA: TGTGCCAGCAGTGACGGGGGCCAGGGGGCTAATGAGCAGTTCTTC. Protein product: CASSDGGQGANEQFF.

The CDR3 loop reads CASSSGSGGTDTQYF. CDR3 in DNA: TGTGCCAGCTCGAGCGGGAGCGGGGGCACAGATACGCAGTATTTT. The chain employs TRBV18 and TRBJ2-3, with TRBD2 identical over 8 bases. This CDR3 contains 15 residues. CDR1 is KGHSH, CDR2 LQKENI, per germline. Losses at the gene ends were 6 bases for V and 1 base for J; bases not matched to a gene: 6.

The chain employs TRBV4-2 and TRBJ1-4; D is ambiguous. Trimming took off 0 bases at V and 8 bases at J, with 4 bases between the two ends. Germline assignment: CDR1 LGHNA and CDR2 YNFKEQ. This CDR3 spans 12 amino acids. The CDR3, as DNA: TGTGCCAGCAGCCAAGACAGGGAAAAACTGTTTTTT. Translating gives CASSQDREKLFF.